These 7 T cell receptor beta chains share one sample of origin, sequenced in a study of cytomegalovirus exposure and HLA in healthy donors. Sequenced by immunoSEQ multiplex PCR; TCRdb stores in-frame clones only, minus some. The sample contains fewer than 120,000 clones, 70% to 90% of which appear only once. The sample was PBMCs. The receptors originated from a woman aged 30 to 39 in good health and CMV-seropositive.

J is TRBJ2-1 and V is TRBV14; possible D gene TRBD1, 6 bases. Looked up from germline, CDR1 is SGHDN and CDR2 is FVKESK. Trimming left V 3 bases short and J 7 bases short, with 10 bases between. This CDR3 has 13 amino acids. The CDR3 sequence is CASSQTGANEQFF. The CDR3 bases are TGTGCCAGCAGCCAGACAGGAGCGAATGAGCAGTTCTTC. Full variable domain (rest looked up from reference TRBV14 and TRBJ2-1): EAGVTQFPSHSVIEKGQTVTLRCDPISGHDNLYWYRRVMGKEIKFLLHFVKESKQDESGMPNNRFLAERTGGTYSTLKVQPAELEDSGVYFCASSQTGANEQFFGPGTRLTVL.

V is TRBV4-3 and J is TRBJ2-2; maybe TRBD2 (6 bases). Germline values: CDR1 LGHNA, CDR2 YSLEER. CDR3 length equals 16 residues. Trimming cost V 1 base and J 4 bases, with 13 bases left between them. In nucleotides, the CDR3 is TGCGCCAGCAGCCAAGGGGTGACTAGTGGCACCGGGGAGCTGTTTTTT. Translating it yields CASSQGVTSGTGELFF.

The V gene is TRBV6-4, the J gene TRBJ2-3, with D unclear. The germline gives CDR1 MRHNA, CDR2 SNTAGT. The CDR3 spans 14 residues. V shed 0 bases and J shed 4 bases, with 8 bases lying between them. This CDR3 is CASSDSLEADTQYF. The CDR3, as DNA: TGTGCCAGCAGTGACTCCCTCGAGGCAGATACGCAGTATTTT.

The CDR3 loop is CASSVVTSGRTGELFF. The CDR3 DNA reads as TGTGCCAGCAGCGTAGTCACTAGCGGGAGGACCGGGGAGCTGTTTTTT. This chain connects TRBV9 to TRBJ2-2; 12 bases fit TRBD2. This CDR3 has 16 amino acids. Germline CDR1 reads SGDLS; CDR2 reads YYNGEE. V lost 0 bases, J lost 5 bases, and 2 bases stayed unmatched.

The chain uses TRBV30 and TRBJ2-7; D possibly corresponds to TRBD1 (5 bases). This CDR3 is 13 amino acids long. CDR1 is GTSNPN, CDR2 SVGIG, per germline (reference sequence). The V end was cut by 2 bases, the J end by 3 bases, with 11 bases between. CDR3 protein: CAWSIGALYEQYF. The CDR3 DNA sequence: TGTGCCTGGAGTATAGGGGCCCTCTACGAGCAGTACTTC.

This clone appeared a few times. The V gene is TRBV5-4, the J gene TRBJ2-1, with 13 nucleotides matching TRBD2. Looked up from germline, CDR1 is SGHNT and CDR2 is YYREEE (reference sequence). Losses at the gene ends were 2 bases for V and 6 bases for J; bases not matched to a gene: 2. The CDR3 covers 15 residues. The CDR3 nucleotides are TGTGCCAGCAGCTTCGGGACTAGCGGGATCAATGAGCAGTTCTTC. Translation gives CASSFGTSGINEQFF.

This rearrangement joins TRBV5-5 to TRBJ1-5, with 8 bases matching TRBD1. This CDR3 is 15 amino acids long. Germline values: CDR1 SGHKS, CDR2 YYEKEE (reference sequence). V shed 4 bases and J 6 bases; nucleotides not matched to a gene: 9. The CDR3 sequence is CASSRGQDPGQPQHF. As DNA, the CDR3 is TGTGCCAGCAGCCGGGGACAGGATCCTGGTCAGCCCCAGCATTTT.